Below, 17 T cell receptor beta chains from the same sample are listed, as sequenced in a study of T-cell reconstitution after alpha-beta-depleted transplantation in children. It was with unique molecular identifiers that the TCRbeta library was prepared. MiXCR was run by TCRdb on the PCR reads, yielding one entry per CDR3 protein. The data show 400,000 to 550,000 distinct CDR3 sequences, more than 9% seen once. This material consisted of PBMCs, taken before TCRalphabeta/CD19-depleted stem cell transplant. The receptors were gathered from a child aged 2-15 years with inherited bone marrow failure, due to receive a stem cell transplant.

This clonotype was observed a few times. This chain joins TRBV6-1 and TRBJ2-7, with 9 positions matching TRBD2. CDR3 length: 15 amino acids. Germline lookup yields CDR1 MNHNS and CDR2 SASEGT. V shed 4 bases, J shed 7 bases, and the junction held 11 bases outside the gene matches. The CDR3 spells CASSGLAGVIREQYF. CDR3 bases: TGTGCCAGCAGTGGATTAGCGGGAGTCATCCGGGAGCAGTACTTC.

At least ten counts were recorded for this clonotype. The chain uses TRBV10-3 and TRBJ2-3; D remains unclear. Trimming shortened V by 4 bases and J by 5 bases, and 16 bases separated the two germline ends. Germline loops: CDR1 ENHRY, CDR2 SYGVKD. The CDR3 has 15 amino acids. CDR3 coding DNA: TGTGCCATCAGTGCGACTGGTCCTGGTGGAGATACGCAGTATTTT. Amino acids: CAISATGPGGDTQYF.

The table lists this clonotype with a few counts. The chain couples TRBV12-3 or TRBV12-4 to TRBJ2-1; D remains unclear. The length of the CDR3 is 15 residues. V lost 3 bases to trimming and J lost 5 bases, with 14 bases between them. DNA for the CDR3: TGTGCCAGCAGTTTCGGCCGGTCGGGCCACAATGAGCAGTTCTTC. The encoded protein is CASSFGRSGHNEQFF.

Many counts were recorded for this clonotype. An end of the junction differs from the germline gene, which may be a read error. V and J are TRBV28 and TRBJ2-5; D uncertain. This CDR3 contains 11 residues. Looked up from germline, CDR1 is MDHEN and CDR2 is SYDVKM. The CDR3 DNA reads TGCGCCAGCAGCTTGACGGAGACCCAGTACTTC. The encoded protein is CASSLTETQYF.

The chain carries TRBV7-3 and TRBJ2-3; 8 nucleotides match TRBD2. Germline values: CDR1 SGHTA, CDR2 FQGTGA. This CDR3 is 15 amino acids long. V lost 5 bases and J lost 3; bases outside the gene matches: 7. The CDR3 protein is CASSPGLGTTDTQYF. The CDR3 region has the DNA TGTGCCAGCAGCCCGGGACTAGGGACTACAGATACGCAGTATTTT.

The chain joins TRBV5-4 to TRBJ1-2; D unclear. Germline V gives CDR1 SGHNT, CDR2 YYREEE (reference sequence). Trimming shortened V by 4 bases and J by 4 bases, and 17 bases separated the two germline ends. The length of the CDR3 is 15 residues. The CDR3 region is CASSLPADLPYGYTF. The DNA for the CDR3 is TGTGCCAGCAGCCTCCCTGCCGACCTCCCCTATGGCTACACCTTC.

The chain combines TRBV15 with TRBJ2-7; D might be TRBD1 or TRBD2, each matching 5 bases. This CDR3 spans 16 amino acids. Deletions cut 0 bases from V and 0 bases from J, with 12 bases between. Germline lookup yields CDR1 LNHNV and CDR2 YYDKDF (reference sequence). As DNA, the CDR3 is TGTGCCACCAGCAGAGATCACCGGGACCGCTCCTACGAGCAGTACTTC. It encodes CATSRDHRDRSYEQYF.

This clonotype came up many times. This CDR3 reads CASSFNVYEQYF. The CDR3 DNA is TGTGCCAGCAGTTTCAACGTCTACGAGCAGTACTTC. The rearrangement joins TRBV12-3 or TRBV12-4 to TRBJ2-7; D call uncertain. This CDR3 region has 12 residues. Deletions cut 3 bases from V and 3 bases from J, with 6 bases between.

This clonotype appeared many times. DNA of the CDR3: TGCGCCAGCAGCCAAGTTGTTGGCTCCTATAATTCACCCCTCCACTTT. Translating it yields CASSQVVGSYNSPLHF. The J gene is TRBJ1-6, the V gene TRBV4-3; no firm D call. Germline CDR1 reads LGHNA; CDR2 reads YSLEER. This CDR3 spans 16 amino acids. V was cut by 1 base and J by 0 bases, with 7 bases left in between.

In this sample, this clonotype turned up many times. The chain employs TRBV7-8 and TRBJ2-3, with 7 bases lining up with TRBD1. Germline V gives CDR1 SGHVS, CDR2 FQNEAQ. V was pared by 5 bases and J by 2 bases, with 10 bases of the junction left unmatched. CDR3 length: 16 amino acids. The CDR3 loop is CASSLTPGQLTDTQYF. For the CDR3, the DNA is TGTGCCAGCAGCCTCACTCCGGGACAGCTCACAGATACGCAGTATTTT.

This clonotype was counted many times. The V gene is TRBV7-9, the J gene TRBJ2-4, with D unresolved. Deletions cut 4 bases from V and 1 base from J, with 14 bases between. This CDR3 region has 16 residues. The V gene's germline CDR1 is SEHNR and CDR2 FQNEAQ (reference sequence). CDR3 nucleotides: TGTGCCAGCAGCTCCTTCAGAGTTTCCGCCAAAAACATTCAGTACTTC. Residues: CASSSFRVSAKNIQYF.

With respect to this clonotype: A much larger clonotype is one base distant, so this may be a read error. The rearrangement uses TRBV20-1 and TRBJ1-5, with TRBD1 as a possible D gene (6 bases). The V gene lost 3 bases and the J gene lost 4 bases, with 16 bases spanning the gap. Germline V gene sequence: CDR1 DFQATT, CDR2 SNEGSKA (reference sequence). The CDR3 totals 15 residues. The CDR3 nucleotides read TGCAGTGCTAGCGCCCCCGGGACAACTAATCAGCCCCAGCATTTT. It specifies CSASAPGTTNQPQHF.

The chain has TRBV6-1 and TRBJ1-1; tentative D call: TRBD1 (6 bases). Germline CDR1 and CDR2: MNHNS and SASEGT. The CDR3 runs 15 residues. V lost 5 bases, J lost 3 bases, and 16 bases lay in between. The CDR3 coding sequence is TGTGCCAGCAGTCCACCCACAGGGTCCCACACTGAAGCTTTCTTT. Encoded protein: CASSPPTGSHTEAFF.

This clonotype was observed many times. The gene calls are TRBV7-9 and TRBJ1-2; unclear D gene. Germline loops: CDR1 SEHNR, CDR2 FQNEAQ (reference sequence). This CDR3 spans 16 amino acids. V lost 3 bases, J lost 8 bases, and 22 bases lay in between. CDR3 DNA: TGTGCCAGCAGCTTCCGAGAGGGCTTCCAATCCCGCGGCTACACCTTC. Amino acid sequence: CASSFREGFQSRGYTF.

This clonotype came up many times. The rearrangement links TRBV5-5 to TRBJ2-3; D uncertain. V was shortened by 0 bases and J by 6 bases, with 11 bases between the two germline ends. The CDR3 totals 14 residues. The germline V gene encodes CDR1 SGHKS and CDR2 YYEKEE (reference sequence). CDR3 region: CASSLGVGSDTQYF. The CDR3 coding sequence is TGTGCCAGCAGCTTGGGGGTGGGGTCGGATACGCAGTATTTT.

This clonotype was seen ten or more times. The V call is TRBV9, the J call TRBJ1-1; D is ambiguous. This CDR3 is 15 amino acids long. Between the trimmed V and J ends, which lost 2 bases and 1 base, there was a span of 12 bases. Germline values: CDR1 SGDLS, CDR2 YYNGEE. CDR3 DNA: TGTGCCAGCAGCGTCGGGGTAGGAGGGAACACTGAAGCTTTCTTT. Protein sequence: CASSVGVGGNTEAFF.

The chain employs TRBV12-5 and TRBJ1-3; D is unresolved. V lost 3 bases, J lost 0 bases, and 15 bases lay in between. The CDR3 runs 17 residues. The germline V gene encodes CDR1 LGHNT and CDR2 FRNRAP. Here the CDR3 reads CASGFPFGPSSGNTIYF. CDR3 nucleotides: TGTGCTAGTGGTTTCCCCTTTGGACCGAGCTCTGGAAACACCATATATTTT.